The 27 T cell receptor beta chains given below trace back to one sample, sequenced in a study of beta chain features in type 1 diabetes. Of the isolated RNA, all was reverse transcribed, and so the sequenced material was expressed TCRB transcripts. Sequenced by immunoSEQ multiplex PCR; TCRdb stores in-frame clones only, minus some. This table has 130,000 to 150,000 clones, just over 9% appearing once. What was sequenced was central memory CD4+ T cells from blood. The receptors were sampled from a man aged 18 to 30 in good health.

The chain couples TRBV18 to TRBJ2-7, with TRBD1 identical over 7 bases. With 4 bases clipped from V and 6 bases from J, the junction kept 12 bases outside the gene matches. The CDR3 extends over 15 amino acids. CDR1 KGHSH and CDR2 LQKENI come from the germline V gene. The CDR3 spells CASSQGQAGLSEQYF. The CDR3 nucleotides read TGTGCCAGCTCACAAGGACAGGCCGGTTTAAGCGAGCAGTACTTC. Full variable domain (remainder filled in from reference TRBV18 and TRBJ2-7): NAGVMQNPRHLVRRRGQEARLRCSPMKGHSHVYWYRQLPEEGLKFMVYLQKENIIDESGMPKERFSAEFPKEGPSILRIQQVVRGDSAAYFCASSQGQAGLSEQYFGPGTRLTVT.

The V gene is TRBV28, the J gene TRBJ2-1; no definite D call. V gave up 6 bases and J gave up 7 bases, with 10 bases separating them. This CDR3 contains 12 residues. From germline, CDR1 is MDHEN and CDR2 SYDVKM. In DNA, the CDR3 is TGTGCCAGCAGCCCTGAAGAGAATGAGCAGTTCTTC. This sequence encodes CASSPEENEQFF.

This clone was observed many times. This chain connects TRBV9 to TRBJ1-1; no firm D call. The CDR3 totals 15 residues. V lost 0 bases and J lost 1, with 10 bases in between. CDR1 is SGDLS and CDR2 is YYNGEE in the germline V gene. The CDR3 nucleotides read TGTGCCAGCAGCGTAGTGGGCACGTCGAACACTGAAGCTTTCTTT. It translates to CASSVVGTSNTEAFF.

The sample holds a few counts of this clone. This rearrangement joins TRBV29-1 to TRBJ1-2; D not certain. The germline V gene has CDR1 SQVTM and CDR2 ANQGSEA. This CDR3 spans 12 amino acids. Trimming removed 4 bases from V and 4 bases from J, with 10 bases in between. The CDR3 spells CSVVAGLYGYTF. For the CDR3, the DNA is TGCAGCGTTGTTGCGGGTCTCTATGGCTACACCTTC. The entire variable domain, with the rest obtained from reference TRBV29-1 and TRBJ1-2, is as follows: SAVISQKPSRDICQRGTSLTIQCQVDSQVTMMFWYRQQPGQSLTLIATANQGSEATYESGFVIDKFPISRPNLTFSTLTVSNMSPEDSSIYLCSVVAGLYGYTFGSGTRLTVV.

This clone was picked up a small number of times. This rearrangement joins TRBV9 to TRBJ1-5; TRBD1 matches at 9 bases. Trimming removed 4 bases from V and 3 bases from J; junction bases left unmatched: 5. In germline, CDR1 is SGDLS, CDR2 YYNGEE. This CDR3 has 15 amino acids. CDR3 DNA: TGTGCCAGCAGCCTGGGACAGGGTATCAATCAGCCCCAGCATTTT. This gives the protein CASSLGQGINQPQHF.

J is TRBJ2-3 and V is TRBV5-5; D is ambiguous. Germline CDR1 is SGHKS and CDR2 is YYEKEE (reference sequence). The germline V and J ends were trimmed by 4 bases and 4 bases, with 13 bases remaining between them. CDR3 length: 14 amino acids. The CDR3 sequence is CASSPSLVPDTQYF. CDR3 DNA sequence: TGTGCCAGCAGCCCGTCGCTAGTCCCAGATACGCAGTATTTT.

The V and J genes are TRBV6-6 and TRBJ1-2; D is undetermined. The CDR3 is made up of 15 amino acids. Trimming left V 6 bases short and J 0 bases short, with 14 bases between. Germline CDR1 is MNHNY and CDR2 is SVGAGI (reference sequence). The CDR3 loop is CASREDIGTNYGYTF. The CDR3 DNA reads TGTGCCAGCAGGGAAGACATTGGAACTAACTATGGCTACACCTTC.

This clone was counted ten times or more. The V call is TRBV2, the J call TRBJ2-2; 7 bases line up with TRBD2. This CDR3 spans 14 amino acids. Germline CDR1 and CDR2: SNHLY and FYNNEI. Unmatched junction bases numbered 8, after V lost 6 bases and J lost 7 bases. CDR3 sequence (DNA): TGTGCCAGCAGCCGCGGGGGTTTGGGCGGGGAGCTGTTTTTT. This sequence encodes CASSRGGLGGELFF.

V is TRBV2 and J is TRBJ1-2; D unresolved. The CDR3 runs to 12 residues. Germline loops: CDR1 SNHLY, CDR2 FYNNEI. V gave up 11 bases and J gave up 8 bases, with 18 bases separating them. CDR3 coding DNA: TGTGCCTCCAAGATCGGGGAGCGCGGCTACACCTTC. Translated, it gives CASKIGERGYTF.

This rearrangement joins TRBV7-9 to TRBJ1-1, with a weak D call TRBD1 (6 bases). CDR1 and CDR2 (germline): SEHNR, FQNEAQ (reference sequence). Trimming took off 0 bases at V and 7 bases at J, with 15 bases between the two ends. CDR3 length: 15 residues. CDR3: CASSLAGGGGREAFF. CDR3 DNA sequence: TGTGCCAGCAGCTTAGCAGGGGGAGGGGGACGTGAAGCTTTCTTT.

This chain uses TRBV19 with TRBJ2-6; a weak D match, TRBD2 (5 bases). In germline, CDR1 is LNHDA, CDR2 SQIVND (reference sequence). The CDR3 sequence is 15 residues long. V was shortened by 5 bases and J by 0 bases, with 8 bases between the two germline ends. CDR3 sequence: CASSPRGSGANVLTF. CDR3 coding DNA: TGTGCCAGTAGTCCTCGGGGCTCTGGGGCCAACGTCCTGACTTTC.

CDR3 DNA sequence: TGTGCCTGGAGTAAGGGAGGGGTGACCTACGAGCAGTACTTC. Translated, it gives CAWSKGGVTYEQYF. The gene calls are TRBV30 and TRBJ2-7, with 7 bases fitting TRBD2. Germline assignment: CDR1 GTSNPN and CDR2 SVGIG (reference sequence). Germline trimming cut 2 bases from V and 2 bases from J; bases unmatched to any gene: 6. The CDR3 is 14 amino acids.

This clone occurred a few times. V and J are TRBV9 and TRBJ2-6; 10 bases are a match to TRBD1. The CDR3 contains 15 residues. V trimming: 9 bases; J trimming: 0 bases; junction bases outside the gene matches: 3. Germline lookup yields CDR1 SGDLS and CDR2 YYNGEE. The CDR3 loop reads CATGTGASGANVLTF. The CDR3 DNA follows: TGTGCCACAGGGACAGGGGCCTCTGGGGCCAACGTCCTGACTTTC.

The chain links TRBV7-8 to TRBJ1-2; TRBD1 agrees at 7 bases. From germline, CDR1 is SGHVS and CDR2 FQNEAQ. The CDR3 totals 15 residues. Trimming at V came to 4 bases and at J to 2 bases, leaving 7 bases not matched to a gene. CDR3 DNA: TGTGCCAGCAGCTCGGGACAGATCATCAACTATGGCTACACCTTC. Translating gives CASSSGQIINYGYTF.

Only a few counts were recorded for this clone. The genes are TRBV2 and TRBJ2-7; the match to TRBD1 covers 7 bases. This CDR3 contains 12 residues. From germline, CDR1 is SNHLY and CDR2 FYNNEI. The junction had 6 bases not matched to a gene; V was cut back by 8 bases and J by 5 bases. The CDR3: CASEKGANEQYF. CDR3 sequence (DNA): TGTGCCAGCGAGAAGGGGGCAAACGAGCAGTACTTC.

Ten or more counts support this clone. The J gene is TRBJ2-7, the V gene TRBV30; D possibly corresponds to TRBD1 (6 bases). From germline, CDR1 is GTSNPN and CDR2 SVGIG (reference sequence). The CDR3 covers 11 residues. Trimming took off 3 bases at V and 3 bases at J, with 6 bases between the two ends. CDR3 sequence: CAWRTGYEQYF. CDR3 nucleotide sequence: TGTGCCTGGAGGACAGGCTACGAGCAGTACTTC.

This clone was seen more than once but under ten times. This rearrangement joins TRBV6-5 to TRBJ2-6; D is possibly TRBD1 (6 bases). Germline CDR1 MNHEY, CDR2 SVGAGI. V dropped 0 bases and J dropped 2 bases, with 8 bases sitting between them. The CDR3 length is 16 residues. This CDR3 is CASSYSTGTGANVLTF. The DNA for the CDR3 is TGTGCCAGCAGTTACTCAACAGGGACTGGGGCCAACGTCCTGACTTTC.

The V and J genes are TRBV4-3 and TRBJ1-4; no definite D call. The CDR3 is 16 amino acids. Germline V gene lookup returns CDR1 LGHNA and CDR2 YSLEER. Deletions cut 3 bases from V and 5 bases from J, with 16 bases between. CDR3 coding DNA: TGCGCCAGCAGCCAGGACTATGGCCGGAACAATGAAAAACTGTTTTTT. Protein sequence: CASSQDYGRNNEKLFF.

This clone was seen only a few times. The CDR3 here is CASSYGSEAGETQYF. For the CDR3, the DNA is TGTGCCAGCAGCTACGGGTCGGAGGCTGGGGAGACCCAGTACTTC. The chain uses TRBV6-5 and TRBJ2-5; D is possibly TRBD2 (5 bases). The V gene lost 6 bases and the J gene lost 5 bases, with 19 bases spanning the gap. The CDR3 has 15 residues. CDR1 and CDR2 (germline): MNHEY, SVGAGI.

This rearrangement joins TRBV2 to TRBJ1-2, with 9 nucleotides matching TRBD1. Germline V gives CDR1 SNHLY, CDR2 FYNNEI. The CDR3 consists of 15 residues. V trimming: 2 bases; J trimming: 4 bases; junction bases outside the gene matches: 5. CDR3 nucleotide sequence: TGTGCCAGCAGTGAATTGGGACAGGGCGGCTATGGCTACACCTTC. Amino acids: CASSELGQGGYGYTF.

This clone came up a few times. The CDR3 reads CASSKYRDQPQHF. The CDR3 nucleotides are TGTGCCAGCAGCAAATACAGGGATCAGCCCCAGCATTTT. V is TRBV9 and J is TRBJ1-5; weak D call: TRBD1 (6 bases). CDR1 and CDR2 (germline): SGDLS, YYNGEE. The CDR3 consists of 13 residues. The ends were cut back, 4 bases at V and 5 bases at J, with 10 bases in the middle.

The rearrangement joins TRBV4-3 to TRBJ2-7; TRBD1 is a possible D gene (6 bases). The CDR3 loop spans 15 amino acids. The V end was cut by 4 bases, the J end by 2 bases, with 15 bases between. CDR1 LGHNA and CDR2 YSLEER come from the germline V gene. As DNA, the CDR3 is TGCGCCAGCAGCCGGAACAGGGTTGGGGCCTACGAGCAGTACTTC. As protein: CASSRNRVGAYEQYF.

The chain has TRBV4-3 and TRBJ1-5; D gene ambiguous. The length of the CDR3 is 15 residues. The germline CDR1 and CDR2 sequences are LGHNA and YSLEER. V was shortened by 2 bases and J by 9 bases, with 17 bases between the two germline ends. The DNA for the CDR3 is TGCGCCAGCAGCCAACAAGTCGGGGTAGGGCGGCCCCAGCATTTT. Amino acids: CASSQQVGVGRPQHF.

This clone was picked up a small number of times. The rearrangement uses TRBV7-2 and TRBJ1-5, with D maybe TRBD1 (6 bases). V lost 5 bases and J lost 6, with 23 bases in between. Germline V gene data show CDR1 as SGHTA and CDR2 as FQGNSA. The CDR3 is 17 residues long. The CDR3 bases are TGTGCCAGCAGCCCTGGAGGGGGGGGCGCCTCAAGTCAGCCCCAGCATTTT. Its protein product is CASSPGGGGASSQPQHF.

Here the CDR3 reads CASSQGREGHSYNEQFF. The CDR3 DNA reads as TGCGCCAGCAGCCAAGGGCGGGAGGGTCACTCCTACAATGAGCAGTTCTTC. The rearrangement joins TRBV4-3 to TRBJ2-1; 9 bases line up with TRBD2. Germline V CDR1 and CDR2: LGHNA, YSLEER. V shed 1 base, J shed 0 bases, and the junction held 4 bases outside the gene matches. The CDR3 contains 17 residues.

This clone was seen only a few times. The chain couples TRBV10-3 to TRBJ1-5; 8 bases agree with TRBD1. Per the germline V gene, CDR1 is ENHRY and CDR2 is SYGVKD. V dropped 3 bases and J dropped 1; count of bases not matched to a gene: 11. The CDR3 has 18 amino acids. Here the CDR3 reads CAISEKIGQGQSNQPQHF. Written as DNA, the CDR3 is TGTGCCATCAGTGAAAAAATTGGACAGGGACAAAGCAATCAGCCCCAGCATTTT.

This clone was counted a few times. This chain links TRBV6-1 with TRBJ2-3, with 8 bases aligning to TRBD2. The ends lost 0 bases at V and 1 base at J; junction bases unmatched: 6. Looked up from germline, CDR1 is MNHNS and CDR2 is SASEGT. The CDR3 has 17 residues. For the CDR3, the DNA is TGTGCCAGCAGTGAAGCGTTGGCGGGGGGCGGCACAGATACGCAGTATTTT. Encoded protein: CASSEALAGGGTDTQYF.